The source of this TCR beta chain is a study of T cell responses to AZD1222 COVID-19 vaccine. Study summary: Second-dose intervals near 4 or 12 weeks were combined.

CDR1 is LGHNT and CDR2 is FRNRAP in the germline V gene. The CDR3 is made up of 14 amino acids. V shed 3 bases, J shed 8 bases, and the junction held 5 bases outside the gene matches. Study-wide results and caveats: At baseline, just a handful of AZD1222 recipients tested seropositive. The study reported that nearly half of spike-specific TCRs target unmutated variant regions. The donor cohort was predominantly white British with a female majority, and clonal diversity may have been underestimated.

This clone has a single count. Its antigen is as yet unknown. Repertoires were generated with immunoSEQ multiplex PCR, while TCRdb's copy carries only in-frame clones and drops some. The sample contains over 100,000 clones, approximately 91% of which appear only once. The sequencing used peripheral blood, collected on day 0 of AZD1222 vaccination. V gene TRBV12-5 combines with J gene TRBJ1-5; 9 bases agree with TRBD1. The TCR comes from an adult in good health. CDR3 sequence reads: CASGFRDRDKPQHF. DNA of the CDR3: TGTGCTAGTGGTTTCCGGGACAGGGATAAGCCCCAGCATTTT.